This T cell receptor beta chain was observed in a study of blood T cell repertoires in COVID-19. Across the whole study: T cells, B-cell-depleted T cells, or PBMCs provided the cDNA or gDNA that served as material.

In the study's own analysis: Reference gene primer amplification gave estimated nucleated cell counts. Data came from immunoSEQ multiplex PCR; TCRdb stores just in-frame clones and leaves some out. D and trimming come from the DNA, and the V and J calls and clone size come from that table. The sample has 250,000 or so clones, roughly 82% seen once. This clone was seen a single time. Trimming took 3 bases from V and 5 from J; bases not matched to a gene: 7. The CDR3 contains 15 residues. In germline, CDR1 is MNHNS, CDR2 SASEGT. V is TRBV6-1 and J is TRBJ1-1; 9 bases map to TRBD1. The sequencing input was peripheral blood. The sequence came from a woman between 65 and 79 years old with acute or convalescent COVID-19. This CDR3 is CASSDQTGGRTEAFF. CDR3 coding DNA: TGTGCCAGCAGTGATCAAACAGGGGGCAGGACTGAAGCTTTCTTT.